The rows below give T cell receptor beta chains drawn from one sample of a study of blood T cell repertoires in COVID-19. Assay used: immunoSEQ multiplex PCR; TCRdb lists only in-frame clones, some missing. The sample carries 110,000 to 150,000 clones, roughly 80% recorded once. The sample was PBMCs or T cells enriched from blood (not recorded which). All receptors derive from a woman between 45 and 65 years old who had recovered from COVID-19. CDR3s include the opening cysteine and the closing phenylalanine or tryptophan. Each record gives: V gene, clone size, D gene, J gene, CDR3 DNA, CDR3 protein. The D gene is left open where the match is weak. Clone size, where shown, is once, few, many, or a class for clones that have expanded.

V: TRBV4-2; size: NA; D: NA; J: TRBJ2-1; DNA: TGTGCCAGCAGCCAAAGCGGACGGTACACCTACAATGAGCAGTTCTTC; CDR3: CASSQSGRYTYNEQFF
V: TRBV28; size: NA; D: NA; J: TRBJ1-2; DNA: TGTGCCAGCACTACTGGAGGGAGAAGTGGCAGGGGCTACACCTTC; CDR3: CASTTGGRSGRGYTF
V: TRBV29-1; size: once; D: NA; J: TRBJ1-1; DNA: TGCAGCGTTCGGGGTGGGCCGATAAACACTGAAGCTTTCTTT; CDR3: CSVRGGPINTEAFF
V: TRBV5-1; size: NA; D: NA; J: TRBJ2-1; DNA: TGCGCCAGCAGCCCGGACGGGGGCTCCTACAATGAGCAGTTCTTC; CDR3: CASSPDGGSYNEQFF
V: TRBV25-1; size: NA; D: NA; J: TRBJ2-7; DNA: TGTGCCAGCAGTGAGGGGGGTACGGGGACGCTCTACGAGCAGTACTTC; CDR3: CASSEGGTGTLYEQYF
V: TRBV30; size: few; D: NA; J: TRBJ2-1; DNA: TGTGCCTGGAGTGAAGTAGCGTACAATGAGCAGTTCTTC; CDR3: CAWSEVAYNEQFF
V: TRBV5-1; size: NA; D: TRBD2; J: TRBJ2-5; DNA: TGCGCCAGCAGTTTCCTAGCGGGGGGGCGATCCGAGACCCAGTACTTC; CDR3: CASSFLAGGRSETQYF
V: TRBV9; size: NA; D: TRBD1; J: TRBJ1-1; DNA: TGTGCCAGCAGCGTAGACGCAGGGGGTTACGATGAAGCTTTCTTT; CDR3: CASSVDAGGYDEAFF
V: TRBV27; size: NA; D: NA; J: TRBJ1-5; DNA: TGTGCCAGCAGGACTAGAGGGAATCAGCCCCAGCATTTT; CDR3: CASRTRGNQPQHF
V: TRBV28; size: NA; D: TRBD1; J: TRBJ1-4; DNA: TGTGCCGCGAGGACAGGGGCGGATGAAAAACTGTTTTTT; CDR3: CAARTGADEKLFF
V: TRBV7-2; size: NA; D: TRBD2; J: TRBJ2-2; DNA: TGTGCCAGCAGCCTGACCACCCCGGGAGGCGGGGAGCTGTTTTTT; CDR3: CASSLTTPGGGELFF
V: TRBV3-1/TRBV3-2; size: few; D: NA; J: TRBJ1-5; DNA: TGTGCCAGCAGCCCCTCCATGGGGCTCCAGCATTTT; CDR3: CASSPSMGLQHF
V: TRBV4-2; size: NA; D: NA; J: TRBJ1-6; DNA: TGTGCCAGTAGACTGCCGAACCATAATTCACCCCTCCACTTT; CDR3: CASRLPNHNSPLHF
V: TRBV7-2; size: NA; D: NA; J: TRBJ1-6; DNA: TGTGCCAGCAGCTTAGGGGGACTCCTCCACTTT; CDR3: CASSLGGLLHF
V: TRBV3-1/TRBV3-2; size: NA; D: TRBD2; J: TRBJ2-3; DNA: TGTGCCAGCAGCTTCCAGCGGGGATCAGATACGCAGTATTTT; CDR3: CASSFQRGSDTQYF
V: TRBV9; size: NA; D: NA; J: TRBJ1-6; DNA: TGTGCCAGCAGCGTAGGTGCAGGGCCAGATTCACCCCTCCACTTT; CDR3: CASSVGAGPDSPLHF
V: TRBV5-1; size: NA; D: NA; J: TRBJ2-2; DNA: TGCGCCAGCAGTGACAACGGGGAGCTGTTTTTT; CDR3: CASSDNGELFF
V: TRBV6-5; size: NA; D: NA; J: TRBJ2-2; DNA: TGTGCCAGCAGTTTGGACTGGGAGGCGAACACCGGGGAGCTGTTTTTT; CDR3: CASSLDWEANTGELFF
V: TRBV2; size: NA; D: TRBD1; J: TRBJ1-1; DNA: TGTGCCAGCAGTGAGGCAGGGGGACACACTGAAGCTTTCTTT; CDR3: CASSEAGGHTEAFF
V: TRBV5-5; size: NA; D: TRBD1; J: TRBJ1-2; DNA: TGTGCCAGCAGCCCTACAGGGGCAGGTTTAAACTATGGCTACACCTTC; CDR3: CASSPTGAGLNYGYTF
V: TRBV28; size: NA; D: TRBD1; J: TRBJ1-4; DNA: TGTGCCAGCAGTTTATCAGGGGGCGTGGGGGAAAAACTGTTTTTT; CDR3: CASSLSGGVGEKLFF
V: TRBV9; size: many; D: NA; J: TRBJ1-1; DNA: TGTGCCAGCAGCCCCCGAGGGCTGCCCGCTGAAGCTTTCTTT; CDR3: CASSPRGLPAEAFF
V: TRBV28; size: NA; D: NA; J: TRBJ1-5; DNA: TGTGCCAGCAGTTTATCTGCGCAGCCCCAGCATTTT; CDR3: CASSLSAQPQHF
V: TRBV4-1; size: few; D: TRBD1; J: TRBJ1-2; DNA: TGCGCCAGCAGCCAGGGACAGGGGGTCTATGGCTACACCTTC; CDR3: CASSQGQGVYGYTF
V: TRBV27; size: NA; D: TRBD1; J: TRBJ1-4; DNA: TGTGCCAGCCGAAAAGGACAGGGGCAGGGGGGAGACGAAAAACTGTTTTTT; CDR3: CASRKGQGQGGDEKLFF
V: TRBV19; size: once; D: NA; J: TRBJ1-5; DNA: TGTGCCAGTAGTATAATGGCAAGCGATCAGCCCCAGCATTTT; CDR3: CASSIMASDQPQHF
V: TRBV4-2; size: NA; D: NA; J: TRBJ2-7; DNA: TGTGCCAGCAGCCAGATTACTAGAAGCGAGCAGTACTTC; CDR3: CASSQITRSEQYF
V: TRBV28; size: once; D: NA; J: TRBJ2-3; DNA: TGTGCCAGCAGTTTGGAGGGAGATACGCAGTATTTT; CDR3: CASSLEGDTQYF
V: TRBV11-2; size: NA; D: NA; J: TRBJ2-3; DNA: TGTGCCAGCAGCCGGGATCGCACAGATACGCAGTATTTT; CDR3: CASSRDRTDTQYF
V: TRBV5-4; size: NA; D: NA; J: TRBJ2-3; DNA: TGTGCCAGCAGCGAGACTAGTAGCACAGATACGCAGTATTTT; CDR3: CASSETSSTDTQYF
V: TRBV10-3; size: NA; D: NA; J: TRBJ2-2; DNA: TGTGCCACCGGTAGGGGCAACACCGGGGAGCTGTTTTTT; CDR3: CATGRGNTGELFF
V: TRBV28; size: NA; D: TRBD1; J: TRBJ2-1; DNA: TGTGCGAGCCGGACAGGGGCCGAGGTTGGGTACAATGAGCAGTTCTTC; CDR3: CASRTGAEVGYNEQFF
V: TRBV5-4; size: NA; D: NA; J: TRBJ1-1; DNA: TGTGCCAGCCATAACTTCGGTACTGAAGCTTTCTTT; CDR3: CASHNFGTEAFF